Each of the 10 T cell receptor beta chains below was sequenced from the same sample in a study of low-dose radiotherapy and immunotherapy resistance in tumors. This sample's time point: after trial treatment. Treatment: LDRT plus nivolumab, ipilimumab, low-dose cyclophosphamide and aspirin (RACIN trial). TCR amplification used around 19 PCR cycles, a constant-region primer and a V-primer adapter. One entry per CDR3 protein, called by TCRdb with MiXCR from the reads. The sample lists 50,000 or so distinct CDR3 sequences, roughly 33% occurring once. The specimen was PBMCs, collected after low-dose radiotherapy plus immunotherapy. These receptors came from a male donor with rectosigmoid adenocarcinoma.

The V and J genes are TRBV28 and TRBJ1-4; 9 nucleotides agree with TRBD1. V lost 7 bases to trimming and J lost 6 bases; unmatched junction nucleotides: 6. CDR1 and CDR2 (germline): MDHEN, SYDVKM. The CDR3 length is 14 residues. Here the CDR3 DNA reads TGTGCCAGCATACCCGGGACAGGGTATGAAAAACTGTTTTTT. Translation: CASIPGTGYEKLFF.

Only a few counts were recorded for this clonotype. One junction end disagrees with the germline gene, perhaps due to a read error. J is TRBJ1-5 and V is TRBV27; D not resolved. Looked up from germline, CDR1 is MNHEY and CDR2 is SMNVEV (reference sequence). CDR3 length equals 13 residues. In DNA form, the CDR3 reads TGTGCCAGCAAGGAGACGGGGAATCATCCCCAGCATTTT. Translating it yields CASKETGNHPQHF.

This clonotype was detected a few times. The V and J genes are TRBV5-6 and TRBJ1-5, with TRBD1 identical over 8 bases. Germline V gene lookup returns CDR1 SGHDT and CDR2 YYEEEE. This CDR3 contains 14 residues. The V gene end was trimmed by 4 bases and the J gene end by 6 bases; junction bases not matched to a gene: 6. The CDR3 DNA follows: TGTGCCAGCAGCCGAGGACAGGGCGGTCAGCCCCAGCATTTT. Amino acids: CASSRGQGGQPQHF.

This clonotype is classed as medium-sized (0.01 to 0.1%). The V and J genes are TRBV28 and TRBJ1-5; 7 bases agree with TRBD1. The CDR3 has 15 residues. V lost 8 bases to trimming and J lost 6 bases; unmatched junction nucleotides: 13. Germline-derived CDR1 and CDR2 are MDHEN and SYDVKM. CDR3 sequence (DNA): TGTGCCAGCCTCAGCAGACAGGGCGTAAGTCAGCCCCAGCATTTT. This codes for CASLSRQGVSQPQHF.

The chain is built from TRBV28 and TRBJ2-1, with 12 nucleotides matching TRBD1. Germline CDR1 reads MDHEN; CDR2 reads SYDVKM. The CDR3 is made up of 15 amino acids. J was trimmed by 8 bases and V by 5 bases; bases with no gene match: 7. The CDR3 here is CASSQRDRGLYEQFF. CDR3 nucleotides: TGTGCCAGCAGTCAACGGGACAGGGGGCTCTATGAGCAGTTCTTC.

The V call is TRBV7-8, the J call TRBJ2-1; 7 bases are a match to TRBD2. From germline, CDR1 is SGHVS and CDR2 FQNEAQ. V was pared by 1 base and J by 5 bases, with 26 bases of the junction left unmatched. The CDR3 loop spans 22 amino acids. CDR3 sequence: CASSLVKTRGVGRERPNNEQFF. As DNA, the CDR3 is TGTGCCAGCAGCTTAGTGAAAACGAGAGGGGTTGGGCGGGAGCGCCCTAACAATGAGCAGTTCTTC.

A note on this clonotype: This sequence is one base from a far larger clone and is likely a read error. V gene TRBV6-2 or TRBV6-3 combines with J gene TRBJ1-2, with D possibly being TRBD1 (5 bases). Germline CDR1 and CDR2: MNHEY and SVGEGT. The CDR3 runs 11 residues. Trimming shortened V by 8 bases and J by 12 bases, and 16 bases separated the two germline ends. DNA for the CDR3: TGTGCCAGCGGTGGGGCCCCGCGCCACACCTTC. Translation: CASGGAPRHTF.

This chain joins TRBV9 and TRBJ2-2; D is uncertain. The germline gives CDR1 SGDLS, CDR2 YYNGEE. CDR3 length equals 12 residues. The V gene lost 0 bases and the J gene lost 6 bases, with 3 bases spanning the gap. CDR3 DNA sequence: TGTGCCAGCAGCGTAGACTCCGGGGAGCTGTTTTTT. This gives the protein CASSVDSGELFF. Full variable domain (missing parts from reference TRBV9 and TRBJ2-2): DSGVTQTPKHLITATGQRVTLRCSPRSGDLSVYWYQQSLDQGLQFLIQYYNGEERAKGNILERFSAQQFPDLHSELNLSSLELGDSALYFCASSVDSGELFFGEGSRLTVL.

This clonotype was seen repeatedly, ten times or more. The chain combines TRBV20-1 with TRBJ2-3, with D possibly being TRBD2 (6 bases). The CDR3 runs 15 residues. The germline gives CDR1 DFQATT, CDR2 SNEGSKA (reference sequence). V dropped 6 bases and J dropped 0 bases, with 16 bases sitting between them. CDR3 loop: CSAQGGRVSTDTQYF. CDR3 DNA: TGCAGTGCCCAGGGAGGCAGGGTGAGCACAGATACGCAGTATTTT.

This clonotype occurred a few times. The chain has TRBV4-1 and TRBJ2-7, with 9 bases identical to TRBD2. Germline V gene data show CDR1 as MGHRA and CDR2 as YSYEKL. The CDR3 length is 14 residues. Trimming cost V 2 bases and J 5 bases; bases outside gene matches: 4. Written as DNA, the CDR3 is TGCGCCAGCAGCCAAATGGCGGGAGGGGACGAGCAGTACTTC. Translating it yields CASSQMAGGDEQYF.